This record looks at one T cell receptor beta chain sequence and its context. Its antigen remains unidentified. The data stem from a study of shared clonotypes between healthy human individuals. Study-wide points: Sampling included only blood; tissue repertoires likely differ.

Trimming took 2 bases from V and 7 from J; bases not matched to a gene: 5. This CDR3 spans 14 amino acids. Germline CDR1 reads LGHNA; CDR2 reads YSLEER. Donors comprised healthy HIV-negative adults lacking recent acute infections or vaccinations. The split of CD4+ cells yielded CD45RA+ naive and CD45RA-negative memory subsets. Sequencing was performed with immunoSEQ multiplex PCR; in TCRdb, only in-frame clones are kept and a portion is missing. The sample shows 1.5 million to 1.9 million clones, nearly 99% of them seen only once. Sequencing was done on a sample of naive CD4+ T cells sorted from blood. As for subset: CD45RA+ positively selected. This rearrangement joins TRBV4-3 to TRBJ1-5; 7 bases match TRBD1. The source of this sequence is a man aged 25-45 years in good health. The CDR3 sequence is CASSQRTGEQPQHF. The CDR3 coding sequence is TGCGCCAGCAGCCAAAGGACAGGCGAACAGCCCCAGCATTTT.